This T cell receptor beta chain was sequenced for a study of T cell responses to AZD1222 COVID-19 vaccine. Profiled with immunoSEQ multiplex PCR; TCRdb holds only in-frame clones, not every one. Of 100,000 to 150,000 clones listed, 80% to 90% were seen once; the top ten hold under 25%. Germline lookup yields CDR1 LNHDA and CDR2 SQIVND (reference sequence). After removal of 10 bases from V and 3 bases from J, the junction contained 4 bases not matched to a gene. This CDR3 contains 14 residues. The specimen was peripheral blood, collected on day 0 of AZD1222 vaccination. This TCR was sampled from an adult in good health. The chain employs TRBV19 and TRBJ1-4, with 11 positions matching TRBD1. CDR3 nucleotides: TGTGCCACCCGGGACAGGGGGTCTAATGAAAAACTGTTTTTT. This sequence encodes CATRDRGSNEKLFF.